This T cell receptor beta chain was observed in a study of blood T cells in healthy people across ages. The overall study: When template switching was applied, about one barcoded beta molecule was captured per two T cells.

In the case of this clonotype: Possible read error: a much larger clone is one base away.

For the second PCR, which ran for about 6 to 12 cycles, a sample-barcoded 5' primer and a J-beta primer mix were used. MiXCR was run by TCRdb on the 5' RACE reads, yielding one entry per CDR3 protein. The profile shows 1.5 million to 2 million distinct CDR3 sequences, roughly 28% of them singletons. Sequenced input: blood. The sequence came from a woman in her twenties or thirties in good health.

The CDR3 nucleotides are TGTGCCACCAGTGAGTCGGGACAGATGGGATGCGAGCAGTACTTC. This translates into CATSESGQMGCEQYF. V usage is TRBV24-1 and J usage is TRBJ2-5, with TRBD1 identical over 7 bases. The DNA end is a closer match to TRBJ2-7, so the J assignment may be wrong. Germline loops: CDR1 KGHDR, CDR2 SFDVKD. This CDR3 is built from 15 residues.